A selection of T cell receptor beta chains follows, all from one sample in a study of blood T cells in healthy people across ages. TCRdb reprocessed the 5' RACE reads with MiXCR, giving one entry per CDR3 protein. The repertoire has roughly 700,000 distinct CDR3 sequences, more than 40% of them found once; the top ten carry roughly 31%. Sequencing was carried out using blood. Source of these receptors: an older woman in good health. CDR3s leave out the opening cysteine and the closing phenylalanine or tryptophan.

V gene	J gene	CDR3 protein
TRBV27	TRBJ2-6	ASNRDGGANVLT
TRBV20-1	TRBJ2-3	SAHHRGRGDTQY
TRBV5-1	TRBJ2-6	ASSPEWSGANVLT
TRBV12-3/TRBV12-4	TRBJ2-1	ASSPSWWERENNEQF
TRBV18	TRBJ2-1	ASSPVAGGDNEQF
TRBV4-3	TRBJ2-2	ASSQVVRGGDKANTGELF
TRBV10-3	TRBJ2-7	AISDGQGVDEQY
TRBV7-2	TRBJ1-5	ASTFGTQGSDSNQPQH
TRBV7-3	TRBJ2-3	ASSPLGLAGAGYDTDTQY
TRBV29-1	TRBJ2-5	SVRQDKRPWETQY
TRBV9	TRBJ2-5	ASSASSQEAQY
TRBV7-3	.	ASSPGAGVPSYNEQY
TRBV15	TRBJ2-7	ATSNQHGLNSYEQY
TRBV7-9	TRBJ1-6	ASSLGANNSPLH
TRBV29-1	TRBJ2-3	SVVQAGTDTQY
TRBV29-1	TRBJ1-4	SAREDSRNEKLF
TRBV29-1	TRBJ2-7	SVEAPRDSLYEQY
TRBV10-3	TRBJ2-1	AISELTSTVNEQF
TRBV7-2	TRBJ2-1	ASSQKDSYNEQF
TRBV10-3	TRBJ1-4	AIGEVLGEKLF
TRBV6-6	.	ASSYSGAVYEQY
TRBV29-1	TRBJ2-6	SVEVFSGANVLT
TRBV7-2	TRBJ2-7	ASSLGAAPYEQY
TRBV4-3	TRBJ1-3	ASSQSGTGVGNTIY
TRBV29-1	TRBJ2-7	SVKQGSTEQY
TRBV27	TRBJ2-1	ASSSASGTRVGIEQF
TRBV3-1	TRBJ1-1	ASSQGDSSEAF
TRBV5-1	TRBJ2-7	ASSRHREVHYEQY
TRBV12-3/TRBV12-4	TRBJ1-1	ASRDRQGGTEAF
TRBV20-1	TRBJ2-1	SAHFYEQF
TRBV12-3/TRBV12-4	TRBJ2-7	ASSPGLASEQY
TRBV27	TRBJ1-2	ASTNDSLNYGYT
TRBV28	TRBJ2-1	ASPATGGADDEQF
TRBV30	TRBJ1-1	AWTSRNTEAF
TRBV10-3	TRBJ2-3	AAHREILDTQY
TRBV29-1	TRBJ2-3	SGRRGRRTSGSTDTQY
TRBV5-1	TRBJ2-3	ASSPETSGSGWTDTQY
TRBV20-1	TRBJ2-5	SAKNGRAQETQY
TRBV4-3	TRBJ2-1	ASSRVESGNNEQF
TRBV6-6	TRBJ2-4	ASSYSNRQY
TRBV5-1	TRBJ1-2	ASSFDRGANGYT
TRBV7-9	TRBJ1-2	ASSLMDSSFGYT
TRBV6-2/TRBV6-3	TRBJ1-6	ASTTGGRRSNSPLH
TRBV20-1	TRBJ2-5	SAGKRGETQY
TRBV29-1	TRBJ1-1	SVEGGRGCEAF
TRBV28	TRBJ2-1	ASSRTGAFYEQF